One and the same sample provided the 25 T cell receptor beta chains below, sequenced in a study of control samples from healthy donors and cancer patients. The data were produced by immunoSEQ multiplex PCR, yet TCRdb's version contains in-frame clones alone and is incomplete. The data hold roughly 80,000 clones, with roughly 90% observed a single time. The material sequenced was blood. These receptors originate from a man aged 45-60 years in good health.

The sample holds one count of this clone. V usage is TRBV12-3 or TRBV12-4 and J usage is TRBJ1-3; no definite D call. The V gene lost 6 bases and the J gene lost 0 bases, with 3 bases spanning the gap. The CDR3 is 12 residues long. CDR3 sequence reads: CASSRSGNTIYF. The CDR3 DNA sequence: TGTGCCAGCAGCCGCTCTGGAAACACCATATATTTT.

Only one count was recorded for this clone. J is TRBJ2-4 and V is TRBV5-4; D unclear. Trimming took 4 bases from V and 0 from J, leaving 17 bases between them. The CDR3 consists of 17 residues. Germline V gene sequence: CDR1 SGHNT, CDR2 YYREEE (reference sequence). CDR3 coding DNA: TGTGCCAGCAGCCCCCCGGGTGGTCCGCTAGCCAAAAACATTCAGTACTTC. Translating it yields CASSPPGGPLAKNIQYF. Full variable domain (rest looked up from reference TRBV5-4 and TRBJ2-4): ETGVTQSPTHLIKTRGQQVTLRCSSQSGHNTVSWYQQALGQGPQFIFQYYREEENGRGNFPPRFSGLQFPNYSSELNVNALELDDSALYLCASSPPGGPLAKNIQYFGAGTRLSVL.

This clone was seen just once. The chain uses TRBV7-8 and TRBJ1-5; D call uncertain. Germline V gives CDR1 SGHVS, CDR2 FQNEAQ. This CDR3 has 15 residues. V lost 4 bases, J lost 4 bases, and 14 bases lay in between. The CDR3 protein is CASSYFLDPNQPQHF. The CDR3 DNA reads TGTGCCAGCAGCTATTTTTTGGACCCTAATCAGCCCCAGCATTTT.

For the CDR3, the DNA is TGTGCCAGCAGCCTCCTGGGCCAGTACGGGCAGTTCTTC. It translates to CASSLLGQYGQFF. This chain links TRBV5-4 with TRBJ2-1, with D hard to call. CDR3 length equals 13 residues. Germline V gene sequence: CDR1 SGHNT, CDR2 YYREEE (reference sequence). V shed 4 bases and J shed 12 bases, with 17 bases lying between them. The full variable domain, with the rest looked up from reference TRBV5-4 and TRBJ2-1, is ETGVTQSPTHLIKTRGQQVTLRCSSQSGHNTVSWYQQALGQGPQFIFQYYREEENGRGNFPPRFSGLQFPNYSSELNVNALELDDSALYLCASSLLGQYGQFFGPGTRLTVL.

This chain uses TRBV9 with TRBJ2-3; 7 bases agree with TRBD2. This CDR3 comprises 17 residues. Germline assignment: CDR1 SGDLS and CDR2 YYNGEE. J was trimmed by 2 bases and V by 7 bases; bases with no gene match: 16. CDR3 nucleotide sequence: TGTGCCAGCGGACCCGCTCACTTCCGGGACTACACAGATACGCAGTATTTT. Translation: CASGPAHFRDYTDTQYF.

The J gene is TRBJ1-2, the V gene TRBV30; unclear D gene. Germline CDR1 is GTSNPN and CDR2 is SVGIG (reference sequence). Trimming stripped 2 bases from V and 8 bases from J, with 15 bases between. This CDR3 has 13 residues. The CDR3, as DNA: TGTGCCTGGAGTCGGACGAACTCGGGGGGCTACACCTTC. Amino acid sequence: CAWSRTNSGGYTF.

This clone was seen once. V gene TRBV30 combines with J gene TRBJ2-1; unclear D gene. The CDR3 consists of 11 residues. Trimming pared 0 bases from V and 7 bases from J, leaving 4 bases between. Looked up from germline, CDR1 is GTSNPN and CDR2 is SVGIG (reference sequence). The DNA for the CDR3 is TGTGCCTGGAGTGTACTTAATGAGCAGTTCTTC. Protein sequence: CAWSVLNEQFF.

CDR3 sequence (DNA): TGCGCCAGCAGCTTGTTAGGGGATAGCAATCAGCCCCAGCATTTT. Protein: CASSLLGDSNQPQHF. This chain links TRBV5-1 with TRBJ1-5, with D possibly being TRBD1 (5 bases). Germline-derived CDR1 and CDR2 are SGHRS and YFSETQ. V lost 1 base and J 0 bases, leaving 8 bases between the germline ends. This CDR3 is built from 15 residues.

The rearrangement uses TRBV18 and TRBJ2-3; TRBD2 agrees at 10 bases. The J segment lost 0 bases and the V segment lost 5 bases, leaving 5 bases of the junction unmatched. The V gene's germline CDR1 is KGHSH and CDR2 LQKENI. The CDR3 contains 16 residues. CDR3 amino acids: CASSSLAGVSTDTQYF. CDR3 bases: TGTGCCAGCTCATCCCTAGCGGGGGTAAGCACAGATACGCAGTATTTT.

This rearrangement joins TRBV19 to TRBJ1-3; TRBD1 aligns across 8 bases. Germline V gives CDR1 LNHDA, CDR2 SQIVND (reference sequence). The CDR3 contains 14 residues. V lost 7 bases to trimming and J lost 2 bases; unmatched junction nucleotides: 4. Here the CDR3 reads CASMTGVTGNTIYF. The CDR3 DNA sequence: TGTGCCAGTATGACAGGGGTAACTGGAAACACCATATATTTT.

This clone is a singleton in its sample. The chain uses TRBV12-3 or TRBV12-4 and TRBJ2-3; D is undetermined. The length of the CDR3 is 13 residues. V was pared by 3 bases and J by 6 bases, with 10 bases between. This CDR3 is CASSFSPFDTQYF. Here the CDR3 DNA reads TGTGCCAGCAGTTTCTCCCCGTTCGATACGCAGTATTTT.

The V gene is TRBV29-1, the J gene TRBJ1-1; D might be TRBD1 (5 bases). Germline CDR1 and CDR2: SQVTM and ANQGSEA. This CDR3 has 11 amino acids. Trimming stripped 4 bases from V and 5 bases from J, with 8 bases between. The CDR3 DNA reads as TGCAGCGTTGGCAGGGAAACTGAAGCTTTCTTT. As protein: CSVGRETEAFF. The whole variable domain, remainder taken from reference TRBV29-1 and TRBJ1-1, is SAVISQKPSRDICQRGTSLTIQCQVDSQVTMMFWYRQQPGQSLTLIATANQGSEATYESGFVIDKFPISRPNLTFSTLTVSNMSPEDSSIYLCSVGRETEAFFGQGTRLTVV.

This clone occurred once. The rearrangement uses TRBV27 and TRBJ1-2; TRBD1 aligns across 8 bases. Germline V gene sequence: CDR1 MNHEY, CDR2 SMNVEV (reference sequence). V dropped 8 bases and J dropped 6; count of bases not matched to a gene: 11. The CDR3 is 14 amino acids. The DNA for the CDR3 is TGTGCCAGCGGCTTGGACAGGGCGATTGATGGCTACACCTTC. Its protein is CASGLDRAIDGYTF.

This sequence joins TRBV29-1 and TRBJ2-7, with 13 bases matching TRBD2. J lost 2 bases, V lost 3 bases, and 4 bases had no gene match. Germline-derived CDR1 and CDR2 are SQVTM and ANQGSEA. The CDR3 has 15 residues. The CDR3 protein is CSVEATSGGTYEQYF. In DNA form, the CDR3 reads TGCAGCGTTGAGGCGACTAGCGGGGGGACCTACGAGCAGTACTTC.

This chain joins TRBV12-3 or TRBV12-4 and TRBJ1-4, with 7 positions matching TRBD1. The CDR3 is 13 residues long. Trimming at V came to 8 bases and at J to 4 bases, leaving 4 bases not matched to a gene. CDR3 in amino acids: CASSGQFNEKLFF. The CDR3 coding sequence is TGTGCCAGCTCGGGACAGTTTAATGAAAAACTGTTTTTT.

V usage is TRBV6-5 and J usage is TRBJ2-2; 7 bases are shared with TRBD1. Germline V gene lookup returns CDR1 MNHEY and CDR2 SVGAGI. The CDR3 loop spans 14 amino acids. V lost 6 bases to trimming and J lost 0 bases; unmatched junction nucleotides: 1. CDR3 nucleotides: TGTGCCAGCAGGGGACAGCCGAACACCGGGGAGCTGTTTTTT. Translation gives CASRGQPNTGELFF.

This clone was picked up one time. J is TRBJ1-4 and V is TRBV5-1, with TRBD1 as a possible D gene (6 bases). Trimming pared 4 bases from V and 6 bases from J, leaving 19 bases between. The CDR3 is made up of 16 amino acids. Germline assignment: CDR1 SGHRS and CDR2 YFSETQ. This chain's CDR3 is CASSRALQGGDEKLFF. CDR3 coding DNA: TGCGCCAGCAGCCGGGCCCTACAGGGCGGTGATGAAAAACTGTTTTTT.

This clone was seen once. This chain links TRBV6-1 with TRBJ1-5; 10 nucleotides align to TRBD1. V lost 2 bases and J lost 0; bases outside the gene matches: 7. CDR3 length equals 18 residues. The germline gives CDR1 MNHNS, CDR2 SASEGT. In DNA form, the CDR3 reads TGTGCCAGCAGTGAAAGGGACAGGGGTTCTTATAGCAATCAGCCCCAGCATTTT. It specifies CASSERDRGSYSNQPQHF.

The chain carries TRBV12-5 and TRBJ1-1; a possible D gene is TRBD1 (5 bases). V shed 2 bases and J shed 4 bases, with 11 bases lying between them. Germline values: CDR1 LGHNT, CDR2 FRNRAP. CDR3 length: 14 amino acids. CDR3 sequence reads: CASGLSGSSTEAFF. CDR3 sequence (DNA): TGTGCTAGTGGTTTGTCAGGGAGCAGCACTGAAGCTTTCTTT.

In its sample, this clone was seen a few times. The chain is built from TRBV12-3 or TRBV12-4 and TRBJ2-7; possible D gene TRBD2, 6 bases. The CDR3 length is 13 residues. With 8 bases removed from V and 7 bases from J, the gap between germline ends came to 18 bases. CDR3 in amino acids: CASFLGGSQEQYF. The CDR3 DNA reads as TGTGCCAGCTTTCTGGGGGGATCCCAGGAGCAGTACTTC.

This clone has just one count. The V and J genes are TRBV6-5 and TRBJ2-5, with 7 bases that match TRBD2. Germline V CDR1 and CDR2: MNHEY, SVGAGI. After removal of 7 bases from V and 4 bases from J, the junction contained 9 bases not matched to a gene. This CDR3 is built from 14 residues. The CDR3 region has the DNA TGTGCCAGCACCCCCGGGGGGTTTGGAGAGACCCAGTACTTC. This gives the protein CASTPGGFGETQYF.

The genes are TRBV18 and TRBJ1-5, with D possibly being TRBD1 (5 bases). V lost 1 base, J lost 4 bases, and 11 bases lay in between. From germline, CDR1 is KGHSH and CDR2 LQKENI. The CDR3 spans 15 residues. This chain's CDR3 is CASSPLGKGNQPQHF. DNA for the CDR3: TGTGCCAGCTCACCACTAGGAAAGGGGAATCAGCCCCAGCATTTT.

V is TRBV11-2 and J is TRBJ2-3, with D hard to call. CDR1 and CDR2 (germline): SGHAT, FQNNGV. The germline V and J ends were trimmed by 6 bases and 2 bases, with 15 bases remaining between them. CDR3 length equals 15 residues. CDR3 in amino acids: CASSTRTLTTDTQYF. CDR3 sequence (DNA): TGTGCCAGCAGTACAAGAACCCTGACCACAGATACGCAGTATTTT.

The V and J genes are TRBV19 and TRBJ2-6; TRBD1 agrees at 7 bases. The CDR3 sequence is 16 residues long. Trimming at V came to 5 bases and at J to 3 bases, leaving 7 bases not matched to a gene. Germline CDR1 reads LNHDA; CDR2 reads SQIVND (reference sequence). The CDR3 sequence is CASSLSGGIGANVLTF. CDR3 nucleotide sequence: TGTGCCAGTAGTTTGTCAGGGGGAATTGGGGCCAACGTCCTGACTTTC.

V and J are TRBV27 and TRBJ1-2, with a tentative D call TRBD1 (6 bases). CDR1 MNHEY and CDR2 SMNVEV come from the germline V gene (reference sequence). The CDR3 extends over 13 amino acids. Trimming took 7 bases from V and 4 from J, leaving 13 bases between them. As DNA, the CDR3 is TGTGCCAGCAAAGGGGGGGGAGTCTATGGCTACACCTTC. It is translated as CASKGGGVYGYTF.